This T cell receptor (beta chain) appears in the sequencing data of a study of blood T cell repertoires in COVID-19. Method: immunoSEQ multiplex PCR; TCRdb's copy keeps in-frame clones and lacks some. The sample carries over 250,000 clones, approximately 85% recorded once. This clone was seen just once. The receptor was isolated from a human donor in a cohort sampled during active COVID-19. Sequencing was carried out using peripheral blood.

Written as DNA, the CDR3 is TGTGCCAGCAGCCCGTACGGTCCTCAAGAGACCCAGTACTTC. Its protein product is CASSPYGPQETQYF. The V gene is TRBV7-3, the J gene TRBJ2-5; no reliable D call. Germline CDR1 reads SGHTA; CDR2 reads FQGTGA. This CDR3 has 14 residues. Trimming pared 5 bases from V and 2 bases from J, leaving 12 bases between. Supplemented by reference TRBV7-3 and TRBJ2-5, the full variable domain reads GAGVSQTPSNKVTEKGKYVELRCDPISGHTALYWYRQSLGQGPEFLIYFQGTGAADDSGLPNDRFFAVRPEGSVSTLKIQRTERGDSAVYLCASSPYGPQETQYFGPGTRLLVL.